Each of the 6 T cell receptor beta chains below was sequenced from the same sample in a study of molecular identifiers for immune sequencing clone quantification. MiXCR, applied by TCRdb to the PCR reads, yields one record per CDR3 protein. In the table there are some 100,000 distinct CDR3 sequences, 36% of which are singletons. Sequenced material: naive CD8+ T cells from blood, with Jurkat cell RNA spiked in. Subset reported: FACS-sorted CD8+CD4-CCR7+CD45RA+ naive T cells. The receptors derive from a human donor in good health. Some libraries in this study had Jurkat cell RNA spiked in.

This clonotype was seen many times. This chain links TRBV7-2 with TRBJ2-7; D tentatively fits TRBD1 or TRBD2 (6 bases each). The CDR3 spans 12 residues. Germline V gives CDR1 SGHTA, CDR2 FQGNSA. Trimming took 5 bases from V and 9 from J, leaving 14 bases between them. CDR3 region: CASSPRDTWQYF. In DNA form, the CDR3 reads TGTGCCAGCAGCCCGCGGGACACTTGGCAGTACTTC.

This clonotype has only a few counts. The chain combines TRBV12-3 or TRBV12-4 with TRBJ2-7, with TRBD2 identical over 14 bases. V was pared by 7 bases and J by 7 bases, with 6 bases of the junction left unmatched. This CDR3 comprises 14 residues. In nucleotides, the CDR3 is TGTGCCAGCACGTTGGGACTAGCGGGAGTTGAGCAGTACTTC. Protein: CASTLGLAGVEQYF.

This clonotype has only a few counts. V usage is TRBV28 and J usage is TRBJ2-1; 12 nucleotides align to TRBD2. The J segment lost 0 bases and the V segment lost 3 bases, leaving 9 bases of the junction unmatched. CDR3 length equals 19 residues. CDR1 is MDHEN, CDR2 SYDVKM, per germline. The CDR3 region is CASSFPLAGGPSSYNEQFF. Here the CDR3 DNA reads TGTGCCAGCAGTTTCCCCCTAGCGGGAGGGCCGTCCTCCTACAATGAGCAGTTCTTC.

This clonotype was recorded many times. The chain joins TRBV6-2 or TRBV6-3 to TRBJ2-7; perhaps TRBD2 as D (5 bases). V lost 2 bases to trimming and J lost 7 bases, with 12 bases between them. Germline V gene lookup returns CDR1 MNHEY and CDR2 SVGEGT. The CDR3 totals 13 residues. CDR3 sequence reads: CASSYGIEREQYF. CDR3 sequence (DNA): TGTGCCAGCAGTTACGGAATCGAGCGGGAGCAGTACTTC.

This clonotype has ten or more counts. The V and J genes are TRBV28 and TRBJ1-5; unclear D gene. The V gene's germline CDR1 is MDHEN and CDR2 SYDVKM. This CDR3 region has 11 residues. V was shortened by 6 bases and J by 6 bases, with 6 bases between the two germline ends. In nucleotides, the CDR3 is TGTGCCAGCAGCCTTAGTCAGCCCCAGCATTTT. It is translated as CASSLSQPQHF. The full variable domain, its missing parts supplied by reference TRBV28 and TRBJ1-5, is DVKVTQSSRYLVKRTGEKVFLECVQDMDHENMFWYRQDPGLGLRLIYFSYDVKMKEKGDIPEGYSVSREKKERFSLILESASTNQTSMYLCASSLSQPQHFGDGTRLSIL.

The sample holds a few counts of this clonotype. The chain carries TRBV9 and TRBJ2-5; possible D gene TRBD2, 6 bases. V shed 4 bases and J shed 2 bases, with 15 bases lying between them. The CDR3 has 15 residues. Germline V gene sequence: CDR1 SGDLS, CDR2 YYNGEE. The CDR3 region has the DNA TGTGCCAGCAGCCCTGATCTGGGACTGCAAGAGACCCAGTACTTC. Protein sequence: CASSPDLGLQETQYF.